The rows below give T cell receptor beta chains drawn from one sample of a study of T cell changes during pregnancy in multiple sclerosis. Clones were read by immunoSEQ multiplex PCR, and TCRdb kept only the in-frame ones, dropping some. The sample has some 28,000 clones; under 95% are singletons. The input for sequencing was CD8+ T cells from peripheral blood mononuclear cells, taken before pregnancy. The receptors here all came from a female donor with multiple sclerosis, enrolled in a pregnancy study. Each CDR3 is given with its conserved first and last residue. D genes are given only for firm matches. Size is stated for part of the rows, as once, few or many counts, or as a class when the clone is expanded.

clone_size: NA
v_call: TRBV27
d_call: TRBD1
j_call: TRBJ2-7
cdr3_aa: CASSLTGGSSYEQYF
cdr3_nt: TGTGCCAGCAGTCTTACAGGGGGGAGCTCCTACGAGCAGTACTTC

clone_size: few
v_call: TRBV4-1
d_call: NA
j_call: TRBJ2-2
cdr3_aa: CASSQYEGSTGELFF
cdr3_nt: TGCGCCAGCAGCCAATATGAGGGAAGCACCGGGGAGCTGTTTTTT

clone_size: NA
v_call: TRBV9
d_call: NA
j_call: TRBJ1-5
cdr3_aa: CASSRGAGPQHF
cdr3_nt: TGTGCCAGCAGTCGGGGGGCTGGGCCCCAGCATTTT

clone_size: NA
v_call: TRBV6-6
d_call: NA
j_call: TRBJ2-7
cdr3_aa: CASTLAPASYEQYF
cdr3_nt: TGTGCCAGCACCCTAGCCCCGGCCAGCTACGAGCAGTACTTC

clone_size: once
v_call: TRBV5-1
d_call: TRBD2
j_call: TRBJ2-4
cdr3_aa: CASSLAVAGDFLAKNIQYF
cdr3_nt: TGCGCCAGCAGCTTGGCCGTAGCGGGAGACTTCTTAGCCAAAAACATTCAGTACTTC

clone_size: NA
v_call: TRBV4-1
d_call: NA
j_call: TRBJ2-3
cdr3_aa: CASSQDLEVDTQYF
cdr3_nt: TGCGCCAGCAGCCAAGATCTGGAGGTAGATACGCAGTATTTT

clone_size: NA
v_call: TRBV2
d_call: NA
j_call: TRBJ1-2
cdr3_aa: CASSGREGILSGYTF
cdr3_nt: TGTGCCAGCAGTGGCAGGGAGGGGATCTTATCTGGCTACACCTTC

clone_size: NA
v_call: TRBV13
d_call: NA
j_call: TRBJ2-5
cdr3_aa: CASSLESRGPETQYF
cdr3_nt: TGTGCCAGCAGCTTAGAGTCTAGAGGGCCGGAGACCCAGTACTTC

clone_size: NA
v_call: TRBV14
d_call: NA
j_call: TRBJ1-2
cdr3_aa: CASSPLPTAGLINYGYTF
cdr3_nt: TGTGCCAGCAGTCCCCTCCCGACCGCGGGACTCATCAACTATGGCTACACCTTC

clone_size: NA
v_call: TRBV29-1
d_call: NA
j_call: TRBJ2-2
cdr3_aa: CSVESGETGELFF
cdr3_nt: TGCAGCGTTGAATCGGGAGAGACCGGGGAGCTGTTTTTT

clone_size: NA
v_call: TRBV4-1
d_call: NA
j_call: TRBJ2-3
cdr3_aa: CASSRRGGDSTDTQYF
cdr3_nt: TGCGCCAGCAGCAGAAGAGGCGGGGATAGCACAGATACGCAGTATTTT

clone_size: NA
v_call: TRBV6-4
d_call: TRBD2
j_call: TRBJ2-3
cdr3_aa: CASSVLAGEGNTQYF
cdr3_nt: TGTGCCAGCAGTGTACTAGCGGGAGAAGGGAATACGCAGTATTTT

clone_size: NA
v_call: TRBV4-1
d_call: NA
j_call: TRBJ2-7
cdr3_aa: CASSQDPRFYEQYF
cdr3_nt: TGCGCCAGCAGCCAAGATCCACGGTTCTACGAGCAGTACTTC

clone_size: NA
v_call: TRBV6-1
d_call: NA
j_call: TRBJ2-3
cdr3_aa: CASSEGTSTDTQYF
cdr3_nt: TGTGCCAGCAGTGAGGGCACAAGCACAGATACGCAGTATTTT

clone_size: NA
v_call: TRBV11-2
d_call: TRBD2
j_call: TRBJ2-1
cdr3_aa: CASSFGLAGNNEQFF
cdr3_nt: TGTGCCAGCAGCTTCGGGCTAGCGGGGAACAATGAGCAGTTCTTC

clone_size: few
v_call: TRBV6-6
d_call: NA
j_call: TRBJ2-7
cdr3_aa: CASSYFLQNSYEQYF
cdr3_nt: TGTGCCAGCAGTTACTTTTTACAGAACTCCTACGAGCAGTACTTC

clone_size: NA
v_call: TRBV6-4
d_call: TRBD2
j_call: TRBJ2-3
cdr3_aa: CASSDGPSGVDTQYF
cdr3_nt: TGTGCCAGCAGTGACGGTCCTAGCGGGGTGGATACGCAGTATTTT

clone_size: NA
v_call: TRBV19
d_call: TRBD1
j_call: TRBJ1-5
cdr3_aa: CASSSGTGSNQPQHF
cdr3_nt: TGTGCCAGTAGTAGTGGGACAGGAAGCAATCAGCCCCAGCATTTT

clone_size: NA
v_call: TRBV7-8
d_call: TRBD2
j_call: TRBJ2-1
cdr3_aa: CASSSPWTSGSWDEQFF
cdr3_nt: TGTGCCAGCAGCTCCCCCTGGACTAGCGGGAGCTGGGATGAGCAGTTCTTC

clone_size: NA
v_call: TRBV30
d_call: NA
j_call: TRBJ2-7
cdr3_aa: CAWNPPYHYEQYF
cdr3_nt: TGTGCCTGGAACCCCCCCTATCACTACGAGCAGTACTTC

clone_size: NA
v_call: TRBV7-8
d_call: TRBD2
j_call: TRBJ2-3
cdr3_aa: CASSTQWLAGGEADTQYF
cdr3_nt: TGTGCCAGCAGCACGCAGTGGCTAGCGGGAGGTGAAGCAGATACGCAGTATTTT

clone_size: NA
v_call: TRBV6-5
d_call: NA
j_call: TRBJ2-3
cdr3_aa: CASSSGDMDTQYF
cdr3_nt: TGTGCCAGCAGTTCCGGGGACATGGATACGCAGTATTTT

clone_size: NA
v_call: TRBV19
d_call: NA
j_call: TRBJ2-7
cdr3_aa: CASSSRGLIYEQYF
cdr3_nt: TGTGCCAGTAGTTCTAGGGGACTCATCTACGAGCAGTACTTC

clone_size: NA
v_call: TRBV4-2
d_call: NA
j_call: TRBJ2-2
cdr3_aa: CASSQDPRGTGELFF
cdr3_nt: TGTGCCAGCAGCCAAGACCCCAGGGGAACCGGGGAGCTGTTTTTT

clone_size: few
v_call: TRBV30
d_call: NA
j_call: TRBJ1-1
cdr3_aa: CAWGGGNTEAFF
cdr3_nt: TGTGCCTGGGGAGGCGGGAACACTGAAGCTTTCTTT

clone_size: NA
v_call: TRBV6-1
d_call: TRBD1
j_call: TRBJ2-7
cdr3_aa: CASRGQGGNEQYF
cdr3_nt: TGTGCCAGCAGGGGACAGGGCGGGAACGAGCAGTACTTC

clone_size: NA
v_call: TRBV28
d_call: NA
j_call: TRBJ2-7
cdr3_aa: CASSLRMYEQYF
cdr3_nt: TGTGCCAGCAGTCTCAGGATGTACGAGCAGTACTTC

clone_size: NA
v_call: TRBV9
d_call: TRBD2
j_call: TRBJ2-1
cdr3_aa: CASSSWTSHDEQFF
cdr3_nt: TGTGCCAGCAGCTCCTGGACTAGCCACGATGAGCAGTTCTTC

clone_size: NA
v_call: TRBV27
d_call: TRBD2
j_call: TRBJ2-7
cdr3_aa: CASSTGTSGREDEQYF
cdr3_nt: TGTGCCAGCAGTACCGGGACTAGCGGGAGGGAGGACGAGCAGTACTTC

clone_size: NA
v_call: TRBV6-5
d_call: TRBD1
j_call: TRBJ1-4
cdr3_aa: CASSYGTGTGELFF
cdr3_nt: TGTGCCAGCAGTTACGGGACAGGGACAGGAGAACTGTTTTTT

clone_size: once
v_call: TRBV12-5
d_call: TRBD1
j_call: TRBJ1-5
cdr3_aa: CASGLIDRAQHF
cdr3_nt: TGTGCTAGTGGTTTGATTGACAGGGCCCAGCATTTT

clone_size: NA
v_call: TRBV7-8
d_call: TRBD1
j_call: TRBJ2-7
cdr3_aa: CASSLEMWVTGPYEQYF
cdr3_nt: TGTGCCAGCAGCTTAGAGATGTGGGTGACAGGGCCCTACGAGCAGTACTTC

clone_size: NA
v_call: TRBV13
d_call: NA
j_call: TRBJ2-7
cdr3_aa: CASSLDQEGDEQYF
cdr3_nt: TGTGCCAGCAGCTTAGATCAGGAGGGTGACGAGCAGTACTTC

clone_size: NA
v_call: TRBV2
d_call: NA
j_call: TRBJ2-2
cdr3_aa: CASNLRPGSGDTGELFF
cdr3_nt: TGTGCCAGCAACCTAAGGCCAGGGTCGGGGGACACCGGGGAGCTGTTTTTT

clone_size: NA
v_call: TRBV2
d_call: NA
j_call: TRBJ2-1
cdr3_aa: CASSEQAEYNEQFF
cdr3_nt: TGTGCCAGCAGTGAACAAGCGGAATACAATGAGCAGTTCTTC

clone_size: NA
v_call: TRBV7-9
d_call: NA
j_call: TRBJ2-1
cdr3_aa: CANSGPDVVSSYNEQFF
cdr3_nt: TGTGCCAATAGCGGACCGGATGTTGTAAGCTCCTACAATGAGCAGTTCTTC

clone_size: NA
v_call: TRBV5-8
d_call: NA
j_call: TRBJ2-7
cdr3_aa: CASSLLGGYPRYEQYF
cdr3_nt: TGTGCCAGCAGCTTGTTGGGCGGGTACCCTCGATACGAGCAGTACTTC

clone_size: NA
v_call: TRBV19
d_call: TRBD1
j_call: TRBJ2-7
cdr3_aa: CASSMGQGPYEQYF
cdr3_nt: TGTGCCAGTAGTATGGGACAGGGACCCTACGAGCAGTACTTC

clone_size: NA
v_call: TRBV27
d_call: TRBD1
j_call: TRBJ2-7
cdr3_aa: CASRTRTGTWYEQYF
cdr3_nt: TGTGCCAGCAGGACCCGGACAGGGACCTGGTACGAGCAGTACTTC

clone_size: NA
v_call: TRBV4-3
d_call: NA
j_call: TRBJ2-7
cdr3_aa: CASSQSRLTGIYEQYF
cdr3_nt: TGCGCCAGCAGCCAATCTCGGCTAACGGGAATATACGAGCAGTACTTC

clone_size: once
v_call: TRBV4-2
d_call: NA
j_call: TRBJ2-1
cdr3_aa: CASSQHRDSRREQFF
cdr3_nt: TGTGCCAGCAGCCAGCACCGGGACTCCAGGAGGGAGCAGTTCTTC

clone_size: NA
v_call: TRBV4-3
d_call: NA
j_call: TRBJ2-3
cdr3_aa: CASSQDYAGGFTSTDTQYF
cdr3_nt: TGCGCCAGCAGCCAAGATTACGCCGGGGGTTTCACTAGCACAGATACGCAGTATTTT

clone_size: NA
v_call: TRBV4-3
d_call: TRBD2
j_call: TRBJ2-7
cdr3_aa: CASSQGGRNYEQYF
cdr3_nt: TGCGCCAGCAGCCAAGGCGGGAGAAACTACGAGCAGTACTTC

clone_size: NA
v_call: TRBV7-2
d_call: NA
j_call: TRBJ2-2
cdr3_aa: CASSQYEGSTGELFF
cdr3_nt: TGCGCCAGCAGCCAATATGAGGGAAGCACCGGGGAGCTGTTTTTT

clone_size: NA
v_call: TRBV4-2
d_call: TRBD2
j_call: TRBJ2-3
cdr3_aa: CASSPAAGEGTDTQYF
cdr3_nt: TGTGCCAGCAGCCCAGCAGCGGGAGAGGGCACAGATACGCAGTATTTT

clone_size: once
v_call: TRBV7-9
d_call: TRBD1
j_call: TRBJ1-2
cdr3_aa: CASSSPTGGYYGYTF
cdr3_nt: TGTGCCAGCAGCTCACCCACAGGGGGGTACTATGGCTACACCTTC

clone_size: NA
v_call: TRBV6-5
d_call: TRBD2
j_call: TRBJ2-1
cdr3_aa: CASSLGLAGKEQFF
cdr3_nt: TGTGCCAGCAGTTTAGGACTAGCGGGGAAAGAGCAGTTCTTC

clone_size: NA
v_call: TRBV12-5
d_call: NA
j_call: TRBJ2-3
cdr3_aa: CASGRAGTDTQYF
cdr3_nt: TGTGCTAGTGGCCGAGCGGGCACAGATACGCAGTATTTT

clone_size: NA
v_call: TRBV9
d_call: NA
j_call: TRBJ2-1
cdr3_aa: CASSVVASAEQFF
cdr3_nt: TGTGCCAGCAGCGTAGTAGCTTCGGCAGAGCAGTTCTTC

clone_size: NA
v_call: TRBV7-9
d_call: NA
j_call: TRBJ2-5
cdr3_aa: CASSTLLGGIKGETQYF
cdr3_nt: TGTGCCAGCAGCACTTTGCTGGGCGGGATAAAAGGGGAGACCCAGTACTTC